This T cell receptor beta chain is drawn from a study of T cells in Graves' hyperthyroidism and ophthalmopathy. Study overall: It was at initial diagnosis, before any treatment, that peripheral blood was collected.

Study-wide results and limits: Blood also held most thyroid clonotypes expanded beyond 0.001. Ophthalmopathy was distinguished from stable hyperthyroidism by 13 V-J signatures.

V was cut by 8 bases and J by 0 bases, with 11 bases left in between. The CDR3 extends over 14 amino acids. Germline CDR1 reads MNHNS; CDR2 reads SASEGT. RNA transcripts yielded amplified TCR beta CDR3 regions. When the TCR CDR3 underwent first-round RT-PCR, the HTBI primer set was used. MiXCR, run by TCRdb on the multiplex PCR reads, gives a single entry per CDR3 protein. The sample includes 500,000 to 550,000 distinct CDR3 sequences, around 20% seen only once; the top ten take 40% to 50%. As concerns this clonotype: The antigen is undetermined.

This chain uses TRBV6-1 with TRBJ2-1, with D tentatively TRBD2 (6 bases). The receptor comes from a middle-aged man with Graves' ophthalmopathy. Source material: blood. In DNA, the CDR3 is TGTGCCAGCCAGCTGGGGGGCTCCTACAATGAGCAGTTCTTC. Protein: CASQLGGSYNEQFF.